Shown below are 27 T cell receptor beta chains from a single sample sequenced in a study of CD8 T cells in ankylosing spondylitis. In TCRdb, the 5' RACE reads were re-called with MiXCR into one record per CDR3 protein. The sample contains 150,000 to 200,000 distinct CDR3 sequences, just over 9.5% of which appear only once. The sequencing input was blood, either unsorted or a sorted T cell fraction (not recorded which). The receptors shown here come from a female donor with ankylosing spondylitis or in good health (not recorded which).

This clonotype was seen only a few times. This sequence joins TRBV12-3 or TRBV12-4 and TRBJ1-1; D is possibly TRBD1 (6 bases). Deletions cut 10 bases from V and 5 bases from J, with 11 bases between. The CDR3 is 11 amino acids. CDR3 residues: CATIGGTEAFF. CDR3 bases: TGTGCCACCATAGGGGGAACTGAAGCTTTCTTT.

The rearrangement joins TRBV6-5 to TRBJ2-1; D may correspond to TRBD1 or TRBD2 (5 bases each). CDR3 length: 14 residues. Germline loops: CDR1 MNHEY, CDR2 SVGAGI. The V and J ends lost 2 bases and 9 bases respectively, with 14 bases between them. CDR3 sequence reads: CASSYRGALSEQFF. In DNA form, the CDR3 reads TGTGCCAGCAGTTACAGAGGGGCACTGAGTGAGCAGTTCTTC.

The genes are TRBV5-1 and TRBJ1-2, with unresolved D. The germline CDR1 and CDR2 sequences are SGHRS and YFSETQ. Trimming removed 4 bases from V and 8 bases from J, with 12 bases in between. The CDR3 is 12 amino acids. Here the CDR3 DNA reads TGCGCCAGCAGCCCGATCGGCGAGGGCTACACCTTC. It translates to CASSPIGEGYTF.

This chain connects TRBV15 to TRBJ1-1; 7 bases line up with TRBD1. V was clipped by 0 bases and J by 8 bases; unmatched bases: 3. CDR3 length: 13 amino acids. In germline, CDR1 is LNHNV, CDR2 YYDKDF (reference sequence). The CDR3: CATSRESGGEAFF. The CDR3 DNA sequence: TGTGCCACCAGCAGAGAATCAGGGGGAGAAGCTTTCTTT. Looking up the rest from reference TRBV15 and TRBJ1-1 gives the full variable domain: DAMVIQNPRYQVTQFGKPVTLSCSQTLNHNVMYWYQQKSSQAPKLLFHYYDKDFNNEADTPDNFQSRRPNTSFCFLDIRSPGLGDTAMYLCATSRESGGEAFFGQGTRLTVV.

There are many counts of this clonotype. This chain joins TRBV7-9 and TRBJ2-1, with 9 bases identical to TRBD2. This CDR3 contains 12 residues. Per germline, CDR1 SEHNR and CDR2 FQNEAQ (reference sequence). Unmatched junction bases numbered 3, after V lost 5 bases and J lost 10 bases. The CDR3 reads CASSTSGGEQFF. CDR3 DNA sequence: TGTGCCAGCAGCACCAGCGGGGGGGAGCAGTTCTTC. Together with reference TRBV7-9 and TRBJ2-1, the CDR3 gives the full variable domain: DTGVSQNPRHKITKRGQNVTFRCDPISEHNRLYWYRQTLGQGPEFLTYFQNEAQLEKSRLLSDRFSAERPKGSFSTLEIQRTEQGDSAMYLCASSTSGGEQFFGPGTRLTVL.

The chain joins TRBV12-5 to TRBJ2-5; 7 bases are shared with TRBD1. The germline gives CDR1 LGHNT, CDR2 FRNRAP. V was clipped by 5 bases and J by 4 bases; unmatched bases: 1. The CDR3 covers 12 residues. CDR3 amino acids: CASGRQGETQYF. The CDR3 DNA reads TGTGCTAGTGGTCGACAGGGAGAGACCCAGTACTTC. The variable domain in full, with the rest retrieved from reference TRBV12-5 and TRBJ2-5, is DARVTQTPRHKVTEMGQEVTMRCQPILGHNTVFWYRQTMMQGLELLAYFRNRAPLDDSGMPKDRFSAEMPDATLATLKIQPSEPRDSAVYFCASGRQGETQYFGPGTRLLVL.

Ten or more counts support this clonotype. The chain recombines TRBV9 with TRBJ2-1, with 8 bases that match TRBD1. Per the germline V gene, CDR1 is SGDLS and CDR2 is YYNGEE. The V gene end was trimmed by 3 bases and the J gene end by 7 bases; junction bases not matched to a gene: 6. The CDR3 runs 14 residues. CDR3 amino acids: CASSADRGQNEQFF. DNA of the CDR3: TGTGCCAGCAGCGCTGACAGGGGACAGAATGAGCAGTTCTTC.

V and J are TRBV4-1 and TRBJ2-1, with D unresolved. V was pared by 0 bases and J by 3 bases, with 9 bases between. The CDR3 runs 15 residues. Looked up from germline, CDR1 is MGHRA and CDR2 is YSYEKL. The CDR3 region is CASSQESGYYNEQFF. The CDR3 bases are TGCGCCAGCAGCCAAGAGTCTGGGTACTACAATGAGCAGTTCTTC.

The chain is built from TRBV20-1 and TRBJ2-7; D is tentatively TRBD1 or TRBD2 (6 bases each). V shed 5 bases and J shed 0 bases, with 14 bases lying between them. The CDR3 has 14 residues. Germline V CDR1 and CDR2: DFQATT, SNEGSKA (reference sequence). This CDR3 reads CSAPGAVNSYEQYF. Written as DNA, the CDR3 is TGCAGTGCTCCGGGGGCAGTCAACTCCTACGAGCAGTACTTC.

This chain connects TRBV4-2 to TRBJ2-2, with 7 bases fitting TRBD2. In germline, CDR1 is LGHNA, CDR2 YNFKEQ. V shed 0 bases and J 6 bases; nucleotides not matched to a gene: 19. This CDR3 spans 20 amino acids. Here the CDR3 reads CASSQDGPGSAGVGSGELFF. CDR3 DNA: TGTGCCAGCAGCCAAGATGGGCCCGGGTCCGCGGGGGTAGGGTCCGGGGAGCTGTTTTTT.

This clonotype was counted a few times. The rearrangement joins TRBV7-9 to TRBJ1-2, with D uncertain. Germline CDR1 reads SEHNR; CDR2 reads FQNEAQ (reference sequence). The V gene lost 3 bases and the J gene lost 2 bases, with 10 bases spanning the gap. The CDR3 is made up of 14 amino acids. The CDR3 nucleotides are TGTGCCAGCAGCTTCGGCAGCATAAACTATGGCTACACCTTC. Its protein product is CASSFGSINYGYTF. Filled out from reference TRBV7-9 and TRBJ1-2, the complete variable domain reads DTGVSQNPRHKITKRGQNVTFRCDPISEHNRLYWYRQTLGQGPEFLTYFQNEAQLEKSRLLSDRFSAERPKGSFSTLEIQRTEQGDSAMYLCASSFGSINYGYTFGSGTRLTVV.

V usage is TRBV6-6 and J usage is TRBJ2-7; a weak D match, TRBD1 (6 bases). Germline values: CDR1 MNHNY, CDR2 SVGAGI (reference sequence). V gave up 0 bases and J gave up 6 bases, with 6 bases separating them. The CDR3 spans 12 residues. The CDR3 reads CASSYSQGEQYF. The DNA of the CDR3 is TGTGCCAGCAGTTACTCACAGGGCGAGCAGTACTTC.

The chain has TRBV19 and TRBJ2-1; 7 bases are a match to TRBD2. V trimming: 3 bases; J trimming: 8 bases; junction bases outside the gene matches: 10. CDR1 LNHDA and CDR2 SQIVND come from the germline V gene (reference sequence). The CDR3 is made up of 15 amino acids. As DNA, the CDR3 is TGTGCCAGTAGTATTGCGGCTAGCGGAGGGGATGAGCAGTTCTTC. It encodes CASSIAASGGDEQFF.

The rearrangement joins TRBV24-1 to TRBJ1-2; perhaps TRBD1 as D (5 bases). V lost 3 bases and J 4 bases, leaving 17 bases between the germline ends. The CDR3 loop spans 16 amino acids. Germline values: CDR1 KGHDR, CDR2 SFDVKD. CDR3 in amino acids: CATSDAGVDSLYGYTF. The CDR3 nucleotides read TGTGCCACCAGTGATGCGGGGGTTGACAGCCTCTATGGCTACACCTTC.

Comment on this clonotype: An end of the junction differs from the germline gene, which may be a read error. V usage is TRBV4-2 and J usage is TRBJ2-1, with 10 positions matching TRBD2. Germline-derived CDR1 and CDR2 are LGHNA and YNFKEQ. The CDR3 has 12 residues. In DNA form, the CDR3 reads TGTGCCAGCAGCCTTGGGACTAGCGAGGTCTTATTC. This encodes CASSLGTSEVLF.

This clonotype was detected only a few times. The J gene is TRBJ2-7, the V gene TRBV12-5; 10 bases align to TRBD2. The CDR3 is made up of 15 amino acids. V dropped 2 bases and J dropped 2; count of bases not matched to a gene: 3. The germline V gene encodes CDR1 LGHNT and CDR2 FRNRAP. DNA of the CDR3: TGTGCTAGTGGTTTGTTACTAGCGGGAACCTACGAGCAGTACTTC. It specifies CASGLLLAGTYEQYF.

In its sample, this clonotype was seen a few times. The CDR3 here is CASSFGTSGGYEQYF. The CDR3 region has the DNA TGTGCCAGCAGCTTTGGGACTAGCGGGGGATACGAGCAGTACTTC. This rearrangement joins TRBV13 to TRBJ2-7, with 14 bases matching TRBD2. The CDR3 loop spans 15 amino acids. With V trimmed by 3 bases and J by 4 bases, 2 bases remained unmatched. Germline V lookup: CDR1 PRHDT, CDR2 FYEKMQ (reference sequence).

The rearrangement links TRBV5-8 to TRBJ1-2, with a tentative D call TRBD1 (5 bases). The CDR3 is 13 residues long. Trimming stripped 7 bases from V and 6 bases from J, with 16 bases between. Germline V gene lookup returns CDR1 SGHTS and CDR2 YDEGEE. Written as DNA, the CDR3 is TGTGCCAGCTCAATGGGGGTTACTGATGGCTACACCTTC. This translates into CASSMGVTDGYTF. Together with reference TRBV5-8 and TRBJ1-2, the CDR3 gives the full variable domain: EAGVTQSPTHLIKTRGQQATLRCSPISGHTSVYWYQQALGLGLQFLLWYDEGEERNRGNFPPRFSGRQFPNYSSELNVNALELEDSALYLCASSMGVTDGYTFGSGTRLTVV.

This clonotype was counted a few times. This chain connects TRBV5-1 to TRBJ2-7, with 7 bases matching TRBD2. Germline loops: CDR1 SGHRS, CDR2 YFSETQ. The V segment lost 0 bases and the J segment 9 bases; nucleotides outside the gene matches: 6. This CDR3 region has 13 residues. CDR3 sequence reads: CASSLEASGVQYF. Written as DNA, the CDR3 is TGCGCCAGCAGCTTGGAGGCTAGCGGCGTGCAGTACTTC.

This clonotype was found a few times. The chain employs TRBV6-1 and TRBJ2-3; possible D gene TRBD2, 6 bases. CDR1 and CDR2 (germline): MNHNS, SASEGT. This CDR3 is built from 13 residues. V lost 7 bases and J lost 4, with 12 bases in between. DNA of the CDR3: TGTGCCAGCATGGGGGGAGTGGCAGATACGCAGTATTTT. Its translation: CASMGGVADTQYF.

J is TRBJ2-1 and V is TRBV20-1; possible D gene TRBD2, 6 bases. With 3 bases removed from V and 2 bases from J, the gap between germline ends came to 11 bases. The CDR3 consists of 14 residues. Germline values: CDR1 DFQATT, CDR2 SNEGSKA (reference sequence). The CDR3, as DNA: TGCAGTGCTAGGGGGGGAGGAACCTACAATGAGCAGTTCTTC. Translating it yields CSARGGGTYNEQFF.

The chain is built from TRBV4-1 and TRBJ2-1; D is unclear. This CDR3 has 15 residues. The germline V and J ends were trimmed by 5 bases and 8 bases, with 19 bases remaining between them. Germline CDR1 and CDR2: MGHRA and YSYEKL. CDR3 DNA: TGCGCCAGCAGCTTCACCCAGCTTGATAACGATGAGCAGTTCTTC. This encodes CASSFTQLDNDEQFF.

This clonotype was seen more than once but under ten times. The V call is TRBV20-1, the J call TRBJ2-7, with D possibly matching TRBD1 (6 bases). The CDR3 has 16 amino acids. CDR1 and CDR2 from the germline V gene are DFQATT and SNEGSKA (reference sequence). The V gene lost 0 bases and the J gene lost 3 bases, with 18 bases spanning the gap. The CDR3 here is CSARDRYRARGYEQYF. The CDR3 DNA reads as TGCAGTGCTAGAGATAGGTACCGGGCCAGGGGCTACGAGCAGTACTTC.

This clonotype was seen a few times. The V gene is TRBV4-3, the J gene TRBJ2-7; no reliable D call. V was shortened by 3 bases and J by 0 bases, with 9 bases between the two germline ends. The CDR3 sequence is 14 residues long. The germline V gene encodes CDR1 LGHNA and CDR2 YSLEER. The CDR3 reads CASSHSYSSYEQYF. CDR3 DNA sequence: TGCGCCAGCAGCCATTCGTACAGCTCCTACGAGCAGTACTTC.

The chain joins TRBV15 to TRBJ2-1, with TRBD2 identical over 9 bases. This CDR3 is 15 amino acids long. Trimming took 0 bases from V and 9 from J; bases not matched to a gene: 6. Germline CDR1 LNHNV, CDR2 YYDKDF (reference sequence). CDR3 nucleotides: TGTGCCACCAGCAGAGATCTAGGGACTAGCATTGAGCAGTTCTTC. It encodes CATSRDLGTSIEQFF.

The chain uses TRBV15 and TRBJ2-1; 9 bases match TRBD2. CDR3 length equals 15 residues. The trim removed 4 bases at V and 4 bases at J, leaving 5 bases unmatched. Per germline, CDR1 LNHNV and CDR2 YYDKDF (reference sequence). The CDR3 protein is CATSTWTSDYNEQFF. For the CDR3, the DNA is TGTGCCACCAGCACCTGGACTAGCGATTACAATGAGCAGTTCTTC.

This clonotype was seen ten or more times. The CDR3 sequence: CASSLGTGVDEQYF. The CDR3 DNA reads as TGTGCCAGCAGCCTCGGGACAGGGGTCGACGAGCAGTACTTC. This rearrangement joins TRBV7-9 to TRBJ2-7, with 10 bases fitting TRBD1. V dropped 5 bases and J dropped 5; count of bases not matched to a gene: 6. Germline values: CDR1 SEHNR, CDR2 FQNEAQ (reference sequence). The CDR3 sequence is 14 residues long.